Detailed here is one T cell receptor (beta chain). Its antigen target is currently unknown. No base-level quality is on record; no much larger clone is a single base apart. Receptor amplification or capture employed the immunoSEQ multiplex PCR assay. For the multiplex PCR, a mixture combining 60 forward primers for TCR Vbeta segments and 13 reverse primers for TCR Jbeta segments was used. A multiplex PCR assay on genomic DNA amplified the CDR3 region of rearranged TCR beta genes. The Illumina HiSeq System was used to sequence the amplified TCR beta libraries as 87-base-pair reads. The study's processing was this. A later analysis counted approximately 76 million unique TCR beta chains across the 670 or so repertoires, and approximately 11 million of these chains were shared by at least two donors. Raw reads were error-corrected and collapsed into unique sequences by a nearest-neighbor algorithm in which closely related sequences were merged to remove PCR and sequencing errors. CDR3 sequences were aligned to IMGT reference sequences to assign V, D and J gene segments. Each retained sequence needed at least a six-nucleotide match to both a V gene segment and a J gene segment. Rearrangements were classified as productive when the CDR3 lacked stop codons and remained in frame with V and J, and all other rearrangements were classified as non-productive. Following IMGT convention, CDR3 was defined as the stretch from the second conserved V-encoded cysteine up to the conserved J-encoded phenylalanine. The earlier analysis of roughly 590 of the donors excluded sequences that lacked an unambiguous match to a single V gene segment. In an earlier analysis of almost 600 of the donors, a V segment was called functional when productive rearrangements were above 56.7%, and segregating when the standard deviation between donors exceeded 5%. A statistical classification framework was built for diagnosing cytomegalovirus status from the catalog of TCR beta chain sequences. A later analysis assigned V and J genes by comparing TCR nucleotide sequences with IMGT/GENE-DB human TR gene sequences. In a later analysis, CDR3 sequences and most-parsimonious VDJ recombination scenarios were assigned using the TCRdist pipeline. In a later analysis, every TCR beta chain was defined by the combination of its CDR3 amino acid sequence and its V-gene family, and reads without a unique V-gene family were dropped. A later analysis removed roughly 590 highly shared, low-generation-probability nucleotide sequences to deal with suspected cross-contamination and a sequencing artifact. In a later analysis, a clonal expansion index was calculated for each public chain from normalized within-repertoire ranks of inferred template counts. In a later analysis, generation probabilities were computed with a VDJ recombination model fitted to out-of-frame rearrangements, and the resulting probabilities were checked against IGoR. Hypergeometric tests were used in a later analysis to score TCR-TCR, TCR-HLA and TCR-CMV co-occurrence, with a repertoire-size bias correction applied to the TCR pairs. False discovery rates were estimated in a later analysis by permuting HLA or CMV assignments 20 times. In a later analysis, co-occurring TCRs were grouped using DBSCAN, and TCRdist sequence similarity was added for clustering within HLA-allele-positive subsets. Repertoires with fewer than 30,000 or more than 120,000 public chains, plus five repertoires with anomalous nucleotide sharing, were excluded from co-occurrence clustering. Entries here come from immuneACCESS through TCRdb and include only in-frame sequences with V and J called. Some clones fail to appear in such tables; in the studies checked, an unresolved V gene covers under half of the shortfall, and the cause of the remainder is unknown. V and J calls and clone size are those listed in that table; D and trimming were worked out from the DNA. This sample gives 50,000 to 60,000 clones in total; more than 75% of them show up just once. The ten largest make up approximately 1.3% of the sample.

This record comes from a study of cytomegalovirus exposure and HLA in healthy donors (dated by TCRdb to about 2017). Notes on the research overall: An earlier analysis of about 530 of the donors reported 250 to 300 Gb of sequence data and around 120 million unique TCR beta sequences obtained from approximately 180 million T cells. Every discovery cohort repertoire had been produced on one sequencing platform. A handful of DR-DQ haplotypes were handled as single units for association and clustering because linkage in the cohort was strong. Alongside the repertoire data, information on donor age, sex, ethnicity and CMV serostatus was compiled. Class I and class II HLA loci were covered by the typing at four-digit resolution. The study profiled the T cell repertoires of 550 to 700 subjects by immunosequencing and related them to cytomegalovirus serostatus. Among 300 to 450 genotyped donors of the cohort, an average of about 240,000 unique TCR beta nucleotide sequences were sequenced per donor, around 20% of them non-productive. Of the roughly 400 genotyped donors, about 80% fell in the genetic ancestry cluster associated with self-reported Caucasian donors. In an earlier analysis of 500 to 650 of the donors, high-throughput TCR beta sequencing was used to judge whether each TCR beta V gene segment behaved as functional or pseudogenic. A later genetic analysis used genome-wide SNP genotypes for 398 of the 666 donors, treating that subset as a discovery cohort. In addition to the first cohort of 650 to 800 subjects, a separate validation cohort of 130 or so different subjects was used. The number of donors typed differed by locus, with 629-630 for A, B, C, DRB1 and DQB1, about 500 for DQA1, under 610 for DPA1, and over 400 for DPB1. In the later analysis, no new phenotypic data were used to find candidate immune exposures; instead, reliance was placed on TCR beta sequences and their occurrence across donors. To predict cytomegalovirus infection status, the study combined high-throughput TCR immunosequencing, statistical association of individual TCRs with disease status, and machine learning. In a later analysis, previously published TCR beta repertoires from 670 or so donors were re-analyzed and high-resolution HLA genotyping was added so that TCR occurrence patterns could be studied. The aim of the study was to test whether cataloging public T cell receptors could identify signatures of past pathogen exposure. Roughly 290 gigabases of sequencing data and around 85 million unique TCR sequences made up an early release that covered nearly 650 HLA-typed donors.

According to the germline V gene, CDR1 reads SGDLS and CDR2 reads YYNGEE. Ends trimmed: V by 0 bases, J by 2 bases; bases unmatched to a gene: 2. The CDR3 contains 16 residues, cysteine and phenylalanine counted. The kept DNA is CDR3 alone, 48 bases in frame from the first base. Results and caveats for the whole study, not just this receptor: Because HLA typing was missing for some donors at each locus, association tests included only the typed subset. In an earlier analysis of fewer than 750 of the donors, most TCR beta V segments were observed in productive rearrangements about 90% or about 30% of the time, broadly matching IMGT annotations. The study listed approximately 150 TCR beta chains as associated with cytomegalovirus. Linkage disequilibrium might explain the correlated functional status among segregating V segments, but an unknown experimental factor could not be ruled out. Compared with the roughly 720-donor mean, donors in an Asian-associated ancestry cluster had fewer N-insertions in productive TCRs, according to a later genetic analysis. V-gene and J-gene trimming of TCR beta chains was associated with a missense DCLRE1C variant in a later genetic analysis, and the association was replicated in an independent cohort. Specific HLA alleles were associated with some 15,000 TCR beta sequences at a false discovery rate of 0.05 in a later analysis. While some public TCRs were present in many individuals, most TCR sequences turned up only very rarely across donors. The earlier analysis of 450 to 700 of the donors excluded roughly 17 rarely observed V segments, including chromosome 9 orphons, because counts were too low. In vitro tests confirmed that a few of the cytomegalovirus-associated TCR beta chains recognize cytomegalovirus antigens. The authors suggested that the approach could potentially be extended to other disease states and immunological phenotypes. The cohort was sequenced for TCR beta chains only, and without alpha or paired-chain data the features that could be detected were limited. Roughly uniform sequencing depth across donors was assumed in presence/absence analyses, although this assumption may not hold. According to a later analysis, most CMV-associated TCR beta chains appeared to be HLA-restricted, and the HLA associations seemed to be driven largely by CMV exposure. The sequencing pipeline was judged likely to have produced a cluster of highly shared sequence variants as a technical artifact. According to a later analysis, TCR association rates differed among HLA loci, with DRB1 alleles showing the most associated TCRs and HLA-C alleles showing the fewest. The only immune exposure information available for the cohort was CMV serostatus. The classifier was reported to diagnose cytomegalovirus status with high specificity and sensitivity in both the original cohort and the validation cohort. When HLA alleles, especially DR and DQ, strongly co-occurred, attributing TCR associations to individual alleles was difficult. A later analysis reported that several top co-occurrence clusters appeared linked to parvovirus B19, influenza, CMV and Epstein-Barr virus. The 87-base-pair reads could not distinguish some IMGT-functional V segments, including TRBV6-2 and TRBV6-3, so those segments were excluded. A later analysis found that HLA-associated TCR beta chains were more clonally expanded and had lower generation probabilities than equally common non-associated chains. A further reported finding was that TCR beta sequences accurately predicted the HLA-A and HLA-B alleles for most subjects in the first cohort.

The cohort consisted of more than 650 healthy bone marrow donors. At the time of sampling, every cohort member was nominally healthy, though immune exposures that went unrecorded were likely present. The donor was CMV seronegative and belonged to the group of roughly 330 seronegative cohort members. A peripheral blood sample was collected from each donor, and TCR beta sequencing was performed on peripheral blood mononuclear cells. The Qiagen DNeasy Blood Extraction Kit was used to extract genomic DNA from the blood cell samples. The chain couples TRBV9 to TRBJ2-2, with 9 middle bases fitting TRBD2. The material sequenced was PBMCs. The origin of this receptor is a female donor in good health and CMV-seronegative. The CDR3: CASSVVAGDNTGELFF. The DNA is TGTGCCAGCAGCGTAGTAGCGGGAGATAACACCGGGGAGCTGTTTTTT.